Below are 14 T cell receptor beta chains sequenced from a single sample in a study of T cell repertoires in cytomegalovirus infection. Which antigens these TCRs recognize remains unknown. Each CDR3 protein is one row after TCRdb ran MiXCR on the reads. The repertoire includes a few hundred thousand distinct CDR3 sequences, under 45% of them detected once, and around 46% sits in the top ten. The sequencing used cultured PBMCs, collected from culture after CMV antigen stimulation. Receptor source: a human donor in good health (CMV status not recorded). Some clones in this sample may be carry-over from other donors' samples.

This clonotype was found a few times. The chain recombines TRBV7-8 with TRBJ2-7; D is perhaps TRBD1 or TRBD2 (5 bases each). From germline, CDR1 is SGHVS and CDR2 FQNEAQ. Trimming stripped 5 bases from V and 3 bases from J, with 20 bases between. CDR3 length: 16 residues. Written as DNA, the CDR3 is TGTGCCAGCAGCCGAAGAGGGACCCCATCAGACTACGAGCAGTACTTC. It is translated as CASSRRGTPSDYEQYF.

The chain is built from TRBV12-3 or TRBV12-4 and TRBJ1-1, with a tentative D call TRBD1 (5 bases). The length of the CDR3 is 12 residues. The ends were cut back, 6 bases at V and 8 bases at J, with 13 bases in the middle. Written as DNA, the CDR3 is TGTGCCAGCAGCCCCAGCGGGGCAGAAGCTTTCTTT. This sequence encodes CASSPSGAEAFF.

V is TRBV7-9 and J is TRBJ2-5; maybe TRBD2 (5 bases). Trimming took 7 bases from V and 4 from J, leaving 22 bases between them. Germline-derived CDR1 and CDR2 are SEHNR and FQNEAQ (reference sequence). The CDR3 has 16 residues. CDR3 protein: CASTPGKWERRETQYF. CDR3 coding DNA: TGTGCCAGCACCCCCGGGAAGTGGGAGCGACGAGAGACCCAGTACTTC.

This chain joins TRBV18 and TRBJ1-1, with 9 bases matching TRBD1. CDR1 and CDR2 (germline): KGHSH, LQKENI. V trimming: 2 bases; J trimming: 2 bases; junction bases outside the gene matches: 3. This CDR3 is built from 15 residues. The CDR3 is CASSPWTGDNTEAFF. CDR3 in DNA: TGTGCCAGCTCACCATGGACAGGGGACAACACTGAAGCTTTCTTT.

V and J are TRBV12-5 and TRBJ2-1; TRBD1 agrees at 7 bases. Germline loops: CDR1 LGHNT, CDR2 FRNRAP. The trim removed 1 base at V and 16 bases at J, leaving 7 bases unmatched. The CDR3 runs 12 residues. CDR3 residues: CASGLEGASLFF. CDR3 bases: TGTGCTAGTGGTTTGGAGGGGGCTAGCCTCTTCTTC.

There are a few counts of this clonotype. The chain uses TRBV7-2 and TRBJ1-5; D is unresolved. This CDR3 spans 13 amino acids. Trimming cost V 1 base and J 9 bases, with 10 bases left between them. Looked up from germline, CDR1 is SGHTA and CDR2 is FQGNSA. The CDR3 sequence is CASSLEAFRPQHF. The CDR3 DNA follows: TGTGCCAGCAGCTTAGAGGCCTTTCGGCCCCAGCATTTT.

J is TRBJ2-3 and V is TRBV4-2; D is ambiguous. There are 15 residues in the CDR3. Germline V gives CDR1 LGHNA, CDR2 YNFKEQ. V was clipped by 8 bases and J by 0 bases, with 15 bases between them. CDR3: CASSTQVASTDTQYF. The CDR3 nucleotides read TGTGCCAGCTCAACCCAGGTGGCTAGCACAGATACGCAGTATTTT.

The genes are TRBV5-4 and TRBJ2-2, with 7 bases that match TRBD2. The J segment lost 4 bases and the V segment lost 1 base, leaving 7 bases of the junction unmatched. Germline V gene lookup returns CDR1 SGHNT and CDR2 YYREEE (reference sequence). The CDR3 loop spans 16 amino acids. The CDR3, as DNA: TGTGCCAGCAGCTTGAAAGAAGCGGGAATCACCGGGGAGCTGTTTTTT. Residues: CASSLKEAGITGELFF.

The rearrangement joins TRBV6-5 to TRBJ1-3; D is undetermined. Trimming took off 8 bases at V and 4 bases at J, with 12 bases between the two ends. Germline CDR1 MNHEY, CDR2 SVGAGI. The CDR3 runs 13 residues. The CDR3 here is CASSYAPGNTIYF. The CDR3 DNA sequence: TGTGCCAGCTCCTATGCCCCAGGAAACACCATATATTTT.

V is TRBV7-2 and J is TRBJ2-1, with D uncertain. Looked up from germline, CDR1 is SGHTA and CDR2 is FQGNSA. The CDR3 has 14 residues. V gave up 1 base and J gave up 4 bases, with 8 bases separating them. The CDR3 spells CASSLDADYNEQFF. The CDR3 bases are TGTGCCAGCAGCTTAGATGCGGATTACAATGAGCAGTTCTTC.

The chain uses TRBV7-9 and TRBJ2-5; 7 nucleotides align to TRBD1. The CDR3 extends over 17 amino acids. The germline V gene has CDR1 SEHNR and CDR2 FQNEAQ (reference sequence). Losses at the gene ends were 2 bases for V and 5 bases for J; bases not matched to a gene: 14. The CDR3 region has the DNA TGTGCCAGCAGCTTAAGCTGGGGACAGCCTAGAGAGGAGACCCAGTACTTC. Protein product: CASSLSWGQPREETQYF.

This clonotype was counted between two and nine times. This chain joins TRBV6-2 or TRBV6-3 and TRBJ2-2; 7 bases map to TRBD1. The CDR3 sequence is 15 residues long. Losses at the gene ends were 6 bases for V and 6 bases for J; bases not matched to a gene: 10. Germline V gives CDR1 MNHEY, CDR2 SVGEGT. The CDR3: CASSPYGRGSGELFF. CDR3 bases: TGTGCCAGCAGCCCATACGGCAGGGGGTCCGGGGAGCTGTTTTTT.

The rearrangement uses TRBV9 and TRBJ2-3, with a weak D call TRBD1 (6 bases). V was clipped by 2 bases and J by 4 bases, with 14 bases between them. Germline V gene sequence: CDR1 SGDLS, CDR2 YYNGEE. The CDR3 length is 15 residues. The chain's CDR3 is CASSVESGVPDTQYF. Here the CDR3 DNA reads TGTGCCAGCAGCGTCGAATCAGGGGTCCCAGATACGCAGTATTTT.

CDR3 in DNA: TGCGCCAGCAGCTCGCTGGGGACAGTCTACGAGCAGTACTTC. This encodes CASSSLGTVYEQYF. The rearrangement joins TRBV5-1 to TRBJ2-7; 7 bases are shared with TRBD1. The CDR3 covers 14 residues. Per germline, CDR1 SGHRS and CDR2 YFSETQ. J lost 3 bases, V lost 3 bases, and 6 bases had no gene match.